This T cell receptor (beta chain) derives from a study of Ad26.COV2.S vaccination and SARS-CoV-2 variants. Study-level background: A participant enrolled in the COV1001 Ad26.COV2.S trial arm provided the sample. Intramuscularly, Ad26.COV2.S was given either once or twice, 56 days apart. The study, taken as a whole, reports: Substantial breadth was reported for post-vaccination spike-specific CD8+ and CD4+ T cells.

Worth noting for this clone: What it binds is not known.

Some clones are missing from TCRdb's copy, which holds only in-frame ones; the method was immunoSEQ multiplex PCR. The sample includes about 350,000 clones, about 85% of them seen just once. Specified treatment: some 20 received Ad26.COV2.S at low or high dose, single or two shots; 5 received placebo; per-sample allocation not given. Samples were taken on day 63 after the first vaccine or placebo injection. The clonotype originates from a person aged 18-65 years who received the Ad26.COV2.S COVID-19 vaccine or a placebo. The sequences come from peripheral blood, collected in a trial of Ad26.COV2.S vaccine versus placebo.

CDR3 nucleotide sequence: TGTGCCAGCAGTTCCCCCACGGGAAACACTGAAGCTTTCTTT. It is translated as CASSSPTGNTEAFF. The chain is built from TRBV27 and TRBJ1-1; D is uncertain. The length of the CDR3 is 14 residues. V was shortened by 4 bases and J by 2 bases, with 11 bases between the two germline ends. Germline lookup yields CDR1 MNHEY and CDR2 SMNVEV (reference sequence).